This is a list of T cell receptor beta chains from one sample in a study of control samples from healthy donors and cancer patients. Profiled with immunoSEQ multiplex PCR; TCRdb holds only in-frame clones, not every one. The sample includes 90,000 to 150,000 clones, approximately 93% of them seen just once. The sample comprised blood. The receptors were sampled from a young woman in good health. Both conserved end residues are part of each CDR3. The D gene is left open where the match is weak. For some rows the clone size is stated as once, few or many, or as a class when expanded; others skip it.

>TRBV6-6|-|-|TRBJ1-6
CASAYRSNSPLHF
TGTGCCAGCGCCTACCGTTCCAATTCACCCCTCCACTTT
>TRBV19|once|-|TRBJ1-1
CASRTRVNTEAFF
TGTGCCAGTAGGACCAGGGTGAACACTGAAGCTTTCTTT
>TRBV4-3|-|-|TRBJ1-1
CASSQDFGLGNTEAFF
TGCGCCAGCAGCCAAGATTTCGGACTTGGAAACACTGAAGCTTTCTTT
>TRBV21-1|few|-|TRBJ1-1
CASSRAFF
TGTGCCAGCAGCAGAGCTTTCTTT
>TRBV15|-|TRBD2|TRBJ2-1
CATSRELAGDRFNEQFF
TGTGCCACCAGCAGAGAACTAGCGGGGGACCGCTTCAATGAGCAGTTCTTC
>TRBV2|-|TRBD1|TRBJ2-5
CASRGNRGRETQYF
TGTGCCAGCAGGGGCAACAGGGGGCGAGAGACCCAGTACTTC
>TRBV5-4|-|TRBD2|TRBJ2-6
CASSLRLIAGAAGANVLTF
TGTGCCAGCAGCTTGCGGTTAATAGCGGGAGCTGCTGGGGCCAACGTCCTGACTTTC
>TRBV3-1/TRBV3-2|once|TRBD1|TRBJ1-1
CASSFRDSGLNTEAFF
TGTGCCAGCAGCTTCCGGGACAGTGGACTGAACACTGAAGCTTTCTTT
>TRBV20-1|-|-|TRBJ2-7
CSANTADEQYF
TGCAGTGCTAATACAGCGGACGAGCAGTACTTC
>TRBV7-3|-|-|TRBJ2-6
CASSWGGSGANVLTF
TGTGCCAGCAGCTGGGGAGGCTCTGGGGCCAACGTCCTGACTTTC
>TRBV7-2|-|-|TRBJ2-1
CASNLEPRNEQFF
TGTGCCAGCAACCTTGAACCCCGGAATGAGCAGTTCTTC
>TRBV5-1|-|-|TRBJ2-5
CASTLQGDYGRETQYF
TGCGCCAGCACCTTACAAGGGGATTATGGACGGGAGACCCAGTACTTC
>TRBV2|-|-|TRBJ2-3
CASRLTRSSGTDTQYF
TGTGCCAGCAGACTAACTAGATCGAGCGGCACAGATACGCAGTATTTT
>TRBV6-2/TRBV6-3|-|-|TRBJ1-3
CASSYSWRPGNTIYF
TGTGCCAGCAGTTACTCGTGGCGGCCCGGAAACACCATATATTTT
>TRBV15|-|TRBD1|TRBJ1-6
CATSRRTGDNSPLHF
TGTGCCACCAGCAGACGGACAGGGGATAATTCACCCCTCCACTTT
>TRBV6-1|-|-|TRBJ1-5
CASSEGKGWAASNQPQHF
TGTGCCAGCAGTGAAGGTAAGGGCTGGGCCGCAAGCAATCAGCCCCAGCATTTT
>TRBV9|-|-|TRBJ1-5
CASSVANRQAYSNQPQHF
TGTGCCAGCAGCGTAGCGAATCGACAGGCCTATAGCAATCAGCCCCAGCATTTT
>TRBV28|-|-|TRBJ1-2
CASSFPWNYGYTF
TGTGCCAGCAGTTTCCCCTGGAACTATGGCTACACCTTC
>TRBV24-1|-|-|TRBJ2-5
CATSALTSGQETQYF
TGTGCCACCAGTGCCCTGACTAGTGGCCAAGAGACCCAGTACTTC
>TRBV6-2/TRBV6-3|-|TRBD1|TRBJ1-4
CASSPGTGTEKLFF
TGTGCCAGCAGTCCCGGGACAGGGACCGAAAAACTGTTTTTT
>TRBV6-1|-|TRBD1|TRBJ2-7
CASSGTGGRSYEQYF
TGTGCCAGCAGCGGTACAGGGGGCAGGTCCTACGAGCAGTACTTC
>TRBV5-6|-|TRBD2|TRBJ2-3
CASSTFGGGPADTQYF
TGTGCCAGCAGCACTTTCGGGGGGGGGCCCGCAGATACGCAGTATTTT
>TRBV19|-|TRBD1|TRBJ1-2
CASTPRTGGIVYGYTF
TGTGCCAGTACCCCCCGGACAGGGGGAATTGTATATGGCTACACCTTC
>TRBV11-3|-|-|TRBJ2-3
CASSFTSADTQYF
TGTGCCAGCAGCTTCACTAGTGCAGATACGCAGTATTTT
>TRBV7-6|few|-|TRBJ1-5
CASSSNRNQPQHF
TGTGCCAGCAGCTCGAACAGGAATCAGCCCCAGCATTTT
>TRBV10-2|-|-|TRBJ1-1
CASSELNTEAFF
TGCGCCAGCAGTGAATTGAACACTGAAGCTTTCTTT
>TRBV19|-|TRBD2|TRBJ2-4
CASSLRTSGTEKNIQYF
TGTGCCAGTAGCCTCAGGACTAGCGGGACTGAGAAAAACATTCAGTACTTC
>TRBV27|-|-|TRBJ2-1
CASSPPGTVFFGQFF
TGTGCCAGCAGTCCGCCCGGGACGGTCTTTTTCGGGCAGTTCTTC
>TRBV3-1/TRBV3-2|-|TRBD1|TRBJ2-7
CASSQDIRQGLSYEQYF
TGTGCCAGCAGCCAGGATATTCGACAGGGCCTCTCCTACGAGCAGTACTTC
>TRBV11-2|-|-|TRBJ2-1
CASSSPTGSGSYNEQFF
TGTGCCAGCAGCTCCCCCACAGGGAGTGGCTCCTACAATGAGCAGTTCTTC
>TRBV2|-|-|TRBJ1-4
CASSGGFNEKLFF
TGTGCCAGCAGTGGGGGCTTTAATGAAAAACTGTTTTTT
>TRBV9|-|-|TRBJ2-5
CASSVDARPGVEAQYF
TGTGCCAGCAGCGTAGACGCCAGGCCAGGGGTGGAGGCCCAGTACTTC
>TRBV27|-|-|TRBJ2-1
CASSLSNYNEQFF
TGTGCCAGCAGTTTATCTAACTACAATGAGCAGTTCTTC
>TRBV6-1|-|-|TRBJ2-4
CASSEGGGKNIQYF
TGTGCCAGCAGTGAGGGGGGTGGCAAAAACATTCAGTACTTC
>TRBV3-1/TRBV3-2|-|-|TRBJ1-1
CASSHNHLVRGGGTEAFF
TGTGCCAGCAGCCATAACCATCTCGTGAGGGGTGGAGGCACTGAAGCTTTCTTT
>TRBV6-2/TRBV6-3|-|TRBD2|TRBJ2-1
CASSYSLAGGPGNEQFF
TGTGCCAGCAGTTACTCACTAGCGGGGGGCCCGGGCAATGAGCAGTTCTTC
>TRBV12-3/TRBV12-4|-|-|TRBJ1-1
CASSSNYGTEAFF
TGTGCCAGCAGTTCAAATTACGGCACTGAAGCTTTCTTT
>TRBV24-1|-|-|TRBJ2-2
CATSASRQANTGELFF
TGTGCCACCAGCGCTAGCCGACAGGCGAACACCGGGGAGCTGTTTTTT
>TRBV3-1/TRBV3-2|-|TRBD2|TRBJ2-5
CASNIGLAGGETQYF
TGTGCCAGCAACATAGGACTAGCGGGGGGGGAGACCCAGTACTTC
>TRBV7-7|-|TRBD2|TRBJ2-5
CASSLLAGGETQYF
TGTGCTAGCAGCCTTCTAGCGGGAGGGGAGACCCAGTACTTC
>TRBV28|-|-|TRBJ1-2
CASSFSREGDYGYTF
TGTGCCAGCAGTTTCAGCAGGGAGGGGGACTATGGCTACACCTTC
>TRBV6-2/TRBV6-3|-|-|TRBJ2-5
CASSLRGRETQYF
TGTGCCAGCAGTTTACGGGGGAGAGAGACCCAGTACTTC
>TRBV11-2|-|-|TRBJ2-3
CASSSARTHATDTQYF
TGTGCCAGCAGCTCAGCCAGGACCCACGCCACAGATACGCAGTATTTT
>TRBV12-3/TRBV12-4|-|-|TRBJ1-5
CASSFGDQQPQHF
TGTGCCAGCAGTTTCGGGGATCAACAGCCCCAGCATTTT
>TRBV3-1/TRBV3-2|-|-|TRBJ1-1
CASSQGARGAFF
TGTGCCAGCAGCCAAGGGGCGCGGGGGGCTTTCTTT
>TRBV12-3/TRBV12-4|-|-|TRBJ2-7
CASSLREAYEQYF
TGTGCCAGCAGTTTGAGGGAGGCCTACGAGCAGTACTTC
>TRBV9|-|TRBD2|TRBJ2-1
CASSAPSGRERSYNEQFF
TGTGCCAGCAGCGCCCCATCGGGGCGGGAGCGAAGCTACAATGAGCAGTTCTTC
>TRBV2|once|-|TRBJ2-7
CAAGLLGEQYF
TGTGCCGCCGGGCTCCTGGGCGAGCAGTACTTC
>TRBV7-2|-|TRBD2|TRBJ2-7
CASSYRTSGSFHEQYF
TGTGCCAGCAGCTACCGGACTAGCGGGAGTTTTCACGAGCAGTACTTC
>TRBV21-1|once|-|TRBJ2-7
CASSKNKSYPRHRFKF
TGTGCCAGCAGCAAAAACAAATCCTACCCCCGACACCGGTTTAAGTTC
>TRBV2|-|-|TRBJ2-3
CASMADTDTQYF
TGTGCCAGCATGGCAGACACAGATACGCAGTATTTT
>TRBV21-1|-|-|TRBJ2-1
CASRSWDDLLGIYNEQFF
TGTGCCAGCAGAAGCTGGGACGACCTACTAGGAATTTACAATGAGCAGTTCTTC
>TRBV24-1|once|-|TRBJ2-3
CATSYPGGFTDTQYF
TGTGCCACCAGTTACCCGGGGGGCTTCACAGATACGCAGTATTTT
>TRBV27|-|-|TRBJ1-1
CASSLKYRSGVRTEAFF
TGTGCCAGCAGTTTGAAGTACAGGAGTGGGGTACGGACTGAAGCTTTCTTT